Shown below are 20 T cell receptor beta chains from a single sample sequenced in a study of blood T cell repertoires in COVID-19. Only in-frame clones appear in the TCRdb table, and some are missing; sequencing was by immunoSEQ multiplex PCR. In the table there are approximately 88,000 clones, about 77% of which are singletons. Sample: peripheral blood. The source is a man aged 70-80 years with COVID-19, enrolled during active disease.

The chain couples TRBV29-1 to TRBJ2-7, with 9 bases fitting TRBD1. This CDR3 contains 13 residues. With 6 bases clipped from V and 3 bases from J, the junction kept 6 bases outside the gene matches. The V gene's germline CDR1 is SQVTM and CDR2 ANQGSEA. CDR3 DNA sequence: TGCAGCGTCGGACAGGGGAACATCTACGAGCAGTACTTC. Translated, it gives CSVGQGNIYEQYF.

This clone was detected many times. The chain carries TRBV5-5 and TRBJ2-7; TRBD1 aligns across 7 bases. With 0 bases clipped from V and 2 bases from J, the junction kept 5 bases outside the gene matches. Germline CDR1 SGHKS, CDR2 YYEKEE (reference sequence). The CDR3 length is 15 residues. In DNA form, the CDR3 reads TGTGCCAGCAGCTTGGTCCGGACAGGACCCTACGAGCAGTACTTC. The encoded protein is CASSLVRTGPYEQYF.

This clone was counted a few times. This chain joins TRBV28 and TRBJ2-3, with TRBD2 identical over 7 bases. V gave up 7 bases and J gave up 6 bases; unmatched junction bases: 10. CDR1 and CDR2 from the germline V gene are MDHEN and SYDVKM. The length of the CDR3 is 14 residues. The CDR3 sequence: CASTKRGGSDTQYF. The CDR3 DNA reads TGTGCCAGCACCAAACGGGGAGGGTCGGATACGCAGTATTTT.

In its sample, this clone was seen many times. The chain recombines TRBV30 with TRBJ2-1, with D maybe TRBD2 (6 bases). This CDR3 region has 16 residues. Trimming left V 0 bases short and J 3 bases short, with 15 bases between. Germline CDR1 GTSNPN, CDR2 SVGIG (reference sequence). CDR3 DNA: TGTGCCTGGAGTGTACCCTTCGAGCGGGTCTACAATGAGCAGTTCTTC. It yields the protein CAWSVPFERVYNEQFF.

V and J are TRBV5-4 and TRBJ1-3; a weak D match, TRBD1 (6 bases). Per germline, CDR1 SGHNT and CDR2 YYREEE (reference sequence). Trimming removed 2 bases from V and 4 bases from J, with 10 bases in between. The CDR3 sequence is 14 residues long. The CDR3 coding sequence is TGTGCCAGCAGCTTCCACACAGGGGGAAACACCATATATTTT. Protein product: CASSFHTGGNTIYF.

The rearrangement uses TRBV4-1 and TRBJ1-6, with D possibly being TRBD1 (6 bases). Germline CDR1 is MGHRA and CDR2 is YSYEKL. The CDR3 is 16 amino acids. Between the trimmed V and J ends, which lost 6 bases and 7 bases, there was a span of 19 bases. CDR3 bases: TGCGCCAGCAGTCCGGGACACCGGACGACAAATTCACCCCTCCACTTT. Its translation is CASSPGHRTTNSPLHF.

This clone came up a few times. This chain links TRBV27 with TRBJ1-2, with D perhaps matching TRBD1 (6 bases). Germline V gene sequence: CDR1 MNHEY, CDR2 SMNVEV (reference sequence). The CDR3 spans 15 residues. Trimming pared 2 bases from V and 4 bases from J, leaving 14 bases between. CDR3 protein: CASSLTGGYLYGYTF. In DNA form, the CDR3 reads TGTGCCAGCAGTTTAACGGGGGGCTATCTCTATGGCTACACCTTC.

This clone was detected once. This chain uses TRBV5-1 with TRBJ1-1, with D possibly matching TRBD1 (6 bases). Between the trimmed V and J ends, which lost 1 base and 8 bases, there was a span of 9 bases. Germline loops: CDR1 SGHRS, CDR2 YFSETQ. CDR3 size: 12 residues. CDR3 amino acids: CASSLSQGEAFF. CDR3 nucleotide sequence: TGCGCCAGCAGCTTGAGTCAGGGGGAAGCTTTCTTT.

The chain has TRBV9 and TRBJ1-4, with D perhaps matching TRBD1 (6 bases). CDR3 length: 15 residues. Germline V gene lookup returns CDR1 SGDLS and CDR2 YYNGEE. With 0 bases removed from V and 2 bases from J, the gap between germline ends came to 8 bases. CDR3 DNA: TGTGCCAGCAGCGTAGAGGGGGAGACTAATGAAAAACTGTTTTTT. This codes for CASSVEGETNEKLFF.

The chain couples TRBV14 to TRBJ1-4; the match to TRBD1 covers 10 bases. Germline V gene sequence: CDR1 SGHDN, CDR2 FVKESK. The trim removed 4 bases at V and 7 bases at J, leaving 3 bases unmatched. This CDR3 region has 14 residues. The CDR3 DNA reads TGTGCCAGCAGCCCTCGGACAGGGGGTGAAAAACTGTTTTTT. It is translated as CASSPRTGGEKLFF.

This clone was seen a few times. The chain links TRBV10-1 to TRBJ2-7; 7 bases are a match to TRBD1. There are 15 residues in the CDR3. Germline CDR1 and CDR2: WNHNN and SYGVQD (reference sequence). V lost 2 bases, J lost 0 bases, and 4 bases stayed unmatched. CDR3 protein: CASSEGTANSYEQYF. In DNA form, the CDR3 reads TGCGCCAGCAGTGAGGGGACAGCAAACTCCTACGAGCAGTACTTC.

Only one count was recorded for this clone. The genes are TRBV28 and TRBJ1-1, with a possible D match to TRBD1 (6 bases). The CDR3 is 14 amino acids. Germline V CDR1 and CDR2: MDHEN, SYDVKM. V was shortened by 2 bases and J by 1 base, with 8 bases between the two germline ends. The CDR3 sequence is CASSLQGTNTEAFF. CDR3 coding DNA: TGTGCCAGCAGTTTACAGGGGACGAACACTGAAGCTTTCTTT.

This clone has only a few counts. The V and J genes are TRBV11-2 and TRBJ2-7; no firm D call. V dropped 1 base and J dropped 2 bases, with 9 bases sitting between them. The CDR3 runs 14 residues. Looked up from germline, CDR1 is SGHAT and CDR2 is FQNNGV. Written as DNA, the CDR3 is TGTGCCAGCAGCTTAGCGGCGGTCACCTACGAGCAGTACTTC. Translation gives CASSLAAVTYEQYF. The full variable domain, rest sourced from reference TRBV11-2 and TRBJ2-7, is EAGVAQSPRYKIIEKRQSVAFWCNPISGHATLYWYQQILGQGPKLLIQFQNNGVVDDSQLPKDRFSAERLKGVDSTLKIQPAKLEDSAVYLCASSLAAVTYEQYFGPGTRLTVT.

CDR3 DNA sequence: TGTGCCAGCAGCCCCCCTTGGTTCGGGGAGGGTCAGCCCCAGCATTTT. Its translation is CASSPPWFGEGQPQHF. The chain is built from TRBV3-1 (or the pseudogene TRBV3-2) and TRBJ1-5; no clear D. From germline, CDR1 is LGHDT and CDR2 YNNKEL (reference sequence). V shed 4 bases and J shed 6 bases, with 19 bases lying between them. The CDR3 has 16 residues.

V is TRBV7-2 and J is TRBJ2-5; 9 nucleotides line up with TRBD2. V shed 1 base, J shed 0 bases, and the junction held 6 bases outside the gene matches. There are 17 residues in the CDR3. Germline V gene data show CDR1 as SGHTA and CDR2 as FQGNSA. The CDR3 is CASSLGSGGRDQETQYF. The CDR3 region has the DNA TGTGCCAGCAGCTTAGGGAGCGGGGGGAGGGACCAAGAGACCCAGTACTTC.

The chain links TRBV6-5 to TRBJ1-1, with D perhaps TRBD1 (5 bases). CDR3 length: 13 amino acids. V was cut by 7 bases and J by 4 bases, with 13 bases left in between. Germline loops: CDR1 MNHEY, CDR2 SVGAGI. The DNA for the CDR3 is TGTGCCAGCACTTTCAGGGTTGGCACTGAAGCTTTCTTT. Its translation is CASTFRVGTEAFF.

The V and J genes are TRBV5-1 and TRBJ1-1; D unclear. Trimming pared 4 bases from V and 0 bases from J, leaving 25 bases between. CDR1 is SGHRS and CDR2 is YFSETQ in the germline V gene. The CDR3 sequence is 19 residues long. CDR3 DNA: TGCGCCAGCAGCCTTGGGTATGCCTCCAGGCGGAGGTTGAACACTGAAGCTTTCTTT. This codes for CASSLGYASRRRLNTEAFF.

The V and J genes are TRBV19 and TRBJ1-1; 7 bases line up with TRBD1. Germline CDR1 is LNHDA and CDR2 is SQIVND (reference sequence). The V segment lost 1 base and the J segment 0 bases; nucleotides outside the gene matches: 2. There are 15 residues in the CDR3. The CDR3 bases are TGTGCCAGTAGTATAGCGGACAGGATGAACACTGAAGCTTTCTTT. Residues: CASSIADRMNTEAFF.

The chain uses TRBV4-2 and TRBJ1-1, with 11 nucleotides matching TRBD1. Germline V CDR1 and CDR2: LGHNA, YNFKEQ. V dropped 2 bases and J dropped 4; count of bases not matched to a gene: 12. The CDR3 has 18 amino acids. CDR3 protein: CASSQHLRDRGDSTEAFF. The CDR3 nucleotides are TGTGCCAGCAGCCAACACCTCCGGGACAGGGGGGATAGCACTGAAGCTTTCTTT.

This chain links TRBV7-9 with TRBJ1-1; 9 bases agree with TRBD1. V dropped 4 bases and J dropped 3; count of bases not matched to a gene: 9. CDR1 is SEHNR, CDR2 FQNEAQ, per germline (reference sequence). The CDR3 consists of 16 residues. CDR3 nucleotide sequence: TGTGCCAGCAGCTGGGACAGGGCACCCTCCTACACTGAAGCTTTCTTT. Translating it yields CASSWDRAPSYTEAFF.